This T cell receptor (beta chain) stems from a study of T cell responses to AZD1222 COVID-19 vaccine. For this clone: What it binds is unknown.

Using immunoSEQ multiplex PCR, the repertoire was profiled, and TCRdb retains in-frame clones only, with some absent. The repertoire holds roughly 120,000 clones, with 80% to 90% as singletons. Whole-study results and caveats: Spike-specific TCR repertoires showed rising breadth and depth after two AZD1222 doses. Spike as a whole was targeted by vaccine-associated CD4 TCRs, dominant at 160-218 and 743-854.

CDR3 size: 14 residues. Trimming removed 6 bases from V and 5 bases from J, with 16 bases in between. Germline V gene lookup returns CDR1 SEHNR and CDR2 FQNEAQ (reference sequence). The TCR was taken from an adult in good health. The V and J genes are TRBV7-9 and TRBJ1-1; D remains ambiguous. The material was peripheral blood, obtained on day 0 of AZD1222 vaccination. CDR3 nucleotide sequence: TGTGCCAGCAGTTCCCGGACTGATGATACTGAAGCTTTCTTT. It yields the protein CASSSRTDDTEAFF.